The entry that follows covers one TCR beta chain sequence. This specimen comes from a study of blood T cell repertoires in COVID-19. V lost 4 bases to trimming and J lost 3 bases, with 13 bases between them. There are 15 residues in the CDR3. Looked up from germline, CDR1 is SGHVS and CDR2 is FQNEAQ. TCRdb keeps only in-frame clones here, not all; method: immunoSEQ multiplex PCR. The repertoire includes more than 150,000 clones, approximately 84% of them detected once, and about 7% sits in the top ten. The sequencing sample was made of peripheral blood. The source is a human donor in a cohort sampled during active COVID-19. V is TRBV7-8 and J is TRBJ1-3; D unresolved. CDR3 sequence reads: CASSSQRGFGNTIYF. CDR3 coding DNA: TGTGCCAGCAGCTCCCAACGGGGTTTTGGAAACACCATATATTTT.